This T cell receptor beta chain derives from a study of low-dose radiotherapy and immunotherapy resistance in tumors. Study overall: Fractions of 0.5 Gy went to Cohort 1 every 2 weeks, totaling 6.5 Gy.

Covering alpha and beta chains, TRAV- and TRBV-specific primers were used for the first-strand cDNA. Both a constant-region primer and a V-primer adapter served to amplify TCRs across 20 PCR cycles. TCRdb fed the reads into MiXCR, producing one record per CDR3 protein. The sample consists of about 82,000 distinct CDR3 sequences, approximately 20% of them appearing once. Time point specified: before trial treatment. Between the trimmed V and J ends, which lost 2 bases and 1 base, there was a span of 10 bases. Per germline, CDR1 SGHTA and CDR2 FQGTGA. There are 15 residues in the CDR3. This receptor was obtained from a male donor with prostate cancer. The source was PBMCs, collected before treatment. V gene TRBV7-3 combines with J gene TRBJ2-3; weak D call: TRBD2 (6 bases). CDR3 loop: CASSLAVAGTDTQYF. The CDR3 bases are TGTGCCAGCAGCTTAGCAGTAGCGGGCACAGATACGCAGTATTTT.